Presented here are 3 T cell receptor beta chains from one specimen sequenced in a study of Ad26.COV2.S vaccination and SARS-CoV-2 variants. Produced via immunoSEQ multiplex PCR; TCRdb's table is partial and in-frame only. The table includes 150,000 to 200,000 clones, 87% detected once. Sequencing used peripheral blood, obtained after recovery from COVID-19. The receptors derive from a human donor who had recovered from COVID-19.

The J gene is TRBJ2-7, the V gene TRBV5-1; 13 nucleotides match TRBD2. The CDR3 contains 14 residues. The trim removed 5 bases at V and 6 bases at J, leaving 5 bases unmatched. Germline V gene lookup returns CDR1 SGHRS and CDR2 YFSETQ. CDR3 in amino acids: CASSSGTSGAEQYF. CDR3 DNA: TGCGCCAGCAGTTCCGGGACTAGCGGGGCCGAGCAGTACTTC. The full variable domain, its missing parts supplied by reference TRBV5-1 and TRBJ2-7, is KAGVTQTPRYLIKTRGQQVTLSCSPISGHRSVSWYQQTPGQGLQFLFEYFSETQRNKGNFPGRFSGRQFSNSRSEMNVSTLELGDSALYLCASSSGTSGAEQYFGPGTRLTVT.

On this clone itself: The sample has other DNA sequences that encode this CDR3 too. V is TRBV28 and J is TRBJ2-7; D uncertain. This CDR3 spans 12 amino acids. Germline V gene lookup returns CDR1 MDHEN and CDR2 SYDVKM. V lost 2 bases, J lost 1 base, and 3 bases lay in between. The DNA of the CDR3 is TGTGCCAGCAGTTTAAGGTCCTACGAGCAGTACTTC. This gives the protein CASSLRSYEQYF.

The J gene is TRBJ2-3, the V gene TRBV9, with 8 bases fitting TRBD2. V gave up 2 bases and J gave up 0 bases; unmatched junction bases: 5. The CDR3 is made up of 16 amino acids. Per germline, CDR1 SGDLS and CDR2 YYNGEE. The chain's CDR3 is CASSVAGGASTDTQYF. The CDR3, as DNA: TGTGCCAGCAGCGTGGCGGGGGGCGCGAGCACAGATACGCAGTATTTT.